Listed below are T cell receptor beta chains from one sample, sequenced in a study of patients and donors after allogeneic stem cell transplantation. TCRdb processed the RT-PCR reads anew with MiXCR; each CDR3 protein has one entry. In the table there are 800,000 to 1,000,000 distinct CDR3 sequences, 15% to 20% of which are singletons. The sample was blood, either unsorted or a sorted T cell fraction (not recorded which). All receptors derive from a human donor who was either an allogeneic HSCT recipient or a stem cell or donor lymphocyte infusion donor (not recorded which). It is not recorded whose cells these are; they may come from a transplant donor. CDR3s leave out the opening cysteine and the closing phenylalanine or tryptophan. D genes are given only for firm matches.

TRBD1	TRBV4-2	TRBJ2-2	ASSQAPGTGVTGELF
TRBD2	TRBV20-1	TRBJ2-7	NARISGRAHEQY
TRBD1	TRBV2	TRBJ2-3	ASSEAGQGSDTQY
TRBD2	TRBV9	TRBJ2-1	ASSVRGGFRNEQF
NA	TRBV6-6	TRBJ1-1	ASSISEQTEAF
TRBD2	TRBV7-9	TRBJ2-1	ASSLLAGTDNEQF
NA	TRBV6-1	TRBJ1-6	ASSDTLGRGGNSPLH
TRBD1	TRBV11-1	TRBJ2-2	ASSPPAGGRSNTGELF
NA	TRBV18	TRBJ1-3	ASSPGGQSSGNTIY
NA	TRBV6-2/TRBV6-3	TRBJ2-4	ASKFGGPTKNIQY
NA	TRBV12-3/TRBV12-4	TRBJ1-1	ASRRRVNVNTEAF
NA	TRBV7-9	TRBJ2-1	ASSLAGDTNNEQF
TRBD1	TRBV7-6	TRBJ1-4	ASSPGTGYEKLF
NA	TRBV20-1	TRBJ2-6	SAKQGLSGANVLT
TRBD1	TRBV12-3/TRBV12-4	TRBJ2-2	ASSLGRGRFTGELF
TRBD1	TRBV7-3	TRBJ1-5	ASSKGANQPQH
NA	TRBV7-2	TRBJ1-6	ASSLIRTLIDSPLH
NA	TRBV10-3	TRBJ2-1	AIAGEGQHNEQF
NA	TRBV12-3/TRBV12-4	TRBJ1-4	ASSPDQLGNEKLF
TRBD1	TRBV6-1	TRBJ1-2	ASSRDRGSLYYGYT
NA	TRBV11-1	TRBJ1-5	ASSFVNRDSSHGGNQPQH
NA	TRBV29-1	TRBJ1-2	SVEDWGSNYGYT
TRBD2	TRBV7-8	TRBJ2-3	ASTHGGGRGTDTQY
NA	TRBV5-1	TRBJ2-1	ASSSPGTLNNEQF
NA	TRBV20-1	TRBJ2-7	SASGSYEQY
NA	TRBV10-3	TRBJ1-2	AISSSGDGYT
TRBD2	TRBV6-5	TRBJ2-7	ASSYSTLAGGYEQY
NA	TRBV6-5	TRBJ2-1	ASSYSSSRNEQF
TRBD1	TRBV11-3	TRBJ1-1	ASSYRTGSYTEAF
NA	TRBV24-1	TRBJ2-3	ATSDSRGDTQY
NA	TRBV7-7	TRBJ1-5	ASSLTVGQPQH
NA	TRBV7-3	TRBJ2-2	ASSLHWNTGELF
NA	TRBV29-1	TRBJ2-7	SVGGAVSEQY
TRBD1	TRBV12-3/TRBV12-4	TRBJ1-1	ASSRTGGVSEAF
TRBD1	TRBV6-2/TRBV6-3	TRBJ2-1	ASRGDRPYNEQF